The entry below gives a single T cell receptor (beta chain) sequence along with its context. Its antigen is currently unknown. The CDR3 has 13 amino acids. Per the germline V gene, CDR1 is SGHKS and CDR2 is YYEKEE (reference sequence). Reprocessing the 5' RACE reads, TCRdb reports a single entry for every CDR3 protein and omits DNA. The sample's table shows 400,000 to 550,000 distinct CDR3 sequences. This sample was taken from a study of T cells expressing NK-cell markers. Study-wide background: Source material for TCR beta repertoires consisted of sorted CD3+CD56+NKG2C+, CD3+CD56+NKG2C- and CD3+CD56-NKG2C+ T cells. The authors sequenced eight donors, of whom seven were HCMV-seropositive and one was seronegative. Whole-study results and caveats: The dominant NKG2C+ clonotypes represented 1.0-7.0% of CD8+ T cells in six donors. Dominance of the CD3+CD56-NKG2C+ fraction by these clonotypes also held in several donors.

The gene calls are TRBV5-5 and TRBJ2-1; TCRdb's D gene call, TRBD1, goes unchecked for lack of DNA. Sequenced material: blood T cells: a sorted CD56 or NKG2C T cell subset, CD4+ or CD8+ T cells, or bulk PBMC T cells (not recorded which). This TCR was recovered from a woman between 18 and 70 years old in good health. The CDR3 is CASSLASQGEQFF.